This TCR beta chain originates from a study of T-cell memory formation after mild COVID-19 (dated by TCRdb to the early 2020s). Turning to the overall study: Most TCR sequence clusters were specific to one of the two donors. In two donors, T-cell clones that expanded and contracted after mild COVID-19 were followed by sequencing TCRalpha and TCRbeta repertoires longitudinally. Two young, previously healthy adult volunteers made up the cohort, one male and one female. Overall results and qualifications from the work: Only a couple of mild cases were covered by the study, and larger cohorts that include severe cases with pre-infection samples were considered necessary. SARS-CoV-2 specificity was not confirmed for the second-wave clones peaking on day 37. Some responding clones were detected in pre-infection memory, which suggested that pre-existing cross-reactive memory T cells had joined the SARS-CoV-2 response. Contracting CD4+ clones turned up mainly in the CM and EM memory subsets, whereas EMRA was where CD8+ clones were enriched. Clones that contracted from day 15 to 85 showed balanced CD4/CD8 phenotypes, whereas a second wave of clones that expanded from day 15 to 37 leaned towards CD4+.

Ficoll-Paque density gradient centrifugation was used to isolate PBMCs. The sample was run on an Illumina NovaSeq 6000. cDNA libraries for TCRalpha and TCRbeta were prepared by 5'RACE using constant-segment primers, with sample barcodes and unique molecular identifiers added. RNA was extracted from every sample with Trizol reagent. Library amplification was performed in two PCR steps, and a second sample barcode and Illumina TruSeq adapters were introduced in the second step. Sequencing of the libraries was done on an Illumina NovaSeq, producing 2 x 150 bp paired-end reads. The paper's processing steps were these. With migec v1.2.7, reads were demultiplexed and then collapsed into UMI-guided consensus sequences. Using mixcr v2.1.11, the UMI consensuses were aligned to TRA and TRB V and J templates and assembled into clonotypes. A clonotype was counted as expanded or contracted only when both edgeR and NoisET called the clonotype significant, with the noise models trained on biological replicates. For edgeR calls, a false discovery rate-adjusted p below 0.01 and a log2 fold-change threshold of 1 were applied. PCA with hierarchical clustering of max-normalized trajectories of the 1000 most abundant clonotypes was used as exploratory dynamics analysis. Each responding clone was given a CD4 or CD8 phenotype based on the CD4+ and CD8+ repertoires, which had been sequenced separately. TCRdb applied fastp at Q25 and MiXCR to the public reads, then kept only in-frame beta chains. Every CDR3 protein is listed once, alongside the most common genes and DNA of its rows. The V and J calls follow TCRdb's processing rather than the paper's. The sample table contains around 300,000 distinct CDR3 sequences; only one count was recorded for over 10% of them. Of the sample, 20% to 25% is held by the ten largest clones.

This clonotype was counted only a few times. The target of this receptor is not known. No base quality information exists; no much larger clone differs at one position. Trimming costs V 8 bases and J 0 bases, and their ends lie 11 bases apart. Taken from the germline V gene (reference sequence), the CDR1 and CDR2 loops are SEHNR and FQNEAQ. The CDR3 contains 15 residues, cysteine and phenylalanine counted. Of all the DNA, just the CDR3 is kept, 45 bases in frame from base 1. The source is a young man who had mild COVID-19 (a few samples of this study predate the infection). The sample titles of this study are shuffled in the database, so cell type and time point are left out; the donor was told from shared clones. Source material: PBMCs or a T cell subset sorted from them (not recorded which). This chain is built from TRBV7-9 and TRBJ1-6; the D gene is perhaps TRBD1, on 6 matching bases. DNA sequence: TGTGCCAGCCACCGAGGGGGCTCCTATAATTCACCCCTCCACTTT. It translates as CASHRGGSYNSPLHF.